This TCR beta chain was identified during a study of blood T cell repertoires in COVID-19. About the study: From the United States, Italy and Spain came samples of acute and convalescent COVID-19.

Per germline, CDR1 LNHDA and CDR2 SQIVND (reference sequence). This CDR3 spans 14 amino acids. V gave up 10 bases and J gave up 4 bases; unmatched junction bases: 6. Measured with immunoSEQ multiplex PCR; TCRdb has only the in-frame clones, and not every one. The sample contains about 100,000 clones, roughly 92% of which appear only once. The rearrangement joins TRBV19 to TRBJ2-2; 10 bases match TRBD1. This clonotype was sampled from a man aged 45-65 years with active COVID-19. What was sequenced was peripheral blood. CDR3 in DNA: TGTGCCACCCGCCGGACAGGGGGCACCGGGGAGCTGTTTTTT. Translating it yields CATRRTGGTGELFF.